This note documents a single T cell receptor (beta chain) sequence. Its antigen is as yet unknown. This CDR3 comprises 16 residues. Germline assignment: CDR1 SEHNR and CDR2 FQNEAQ (reference sequence). With 5 bases clipped from V and 2 bases from J, the junction kept 7 bases outside the gene matches. PCR was performed a second time for about 7 to 12 cycles using a sample-barcoded 5' primer and a J-beta primer mix. Each of the cDNA molecules was tagged by a template-switch adaptor with 12 random nucleotides. TCRdb itself ran the 5' RACE reads through MiXCR, one entry per CDR3 protein. The data show about 830,000 distinct CDR3 sequences, 58% seen once. The data originate from a study of blood T cells in healthy people across ages. Study details: Capture via template switching afforded approximately one barcoded beta molecule per two T cells. General study findings and limits: In these data, TCR beta diversity tracked strongly with naive T cell percentage.

The rearrangement uses TRBV7-9 and TRBJ2-3; 10 nucleotides match TRBD2. This clonotype was obtained from a man aged 25 to 40 in good health. The sequenced material came from blood. CDR3 in amino acids: CASSTGTSAVTDTQYF. The DNA of the CDR3 is TGTGCCAGCAGCACCGGGACTAGCGCTGTCACAGATACGCAGTATTTT.